These 22 T cell receptor beta chains were sequenced from one sample in a study of cytotoxic CD8 clonotypes in ibrutinib-treated CLL. Data came from immunoSEQ multiplex PCR; TCRdb stores just in-frame clones and leaves some out. The sample records roughly 150,000 clones, roughly 90% being singletons. The source material was PBMCs, sampled at disease progression, from a patient treated with ibrutinib. These receptor sequences come from a human donor with chronic lymphocytic leukemia.

The genes are TRBV11-3 and TRBJ2-5, with a tentative D call TRBD2 (5 bases). Germline V lookup: CDR1 SGHNT, CDR2 YENEEA. The CDR3 length is 14 residues. The V end was cut by 1 base, the J end by 1 base, with 7 bases between. CDR3 coding DNA: TGTGCCAGCAGCTTAGCGGGGATCCAAGAGACCCAGTACTTC. Translating gives CASSLAGIQETQYF.

The chain has TRBV27 and TRBJ1-2; 10 positions match TRBD1. Germline V gives CDR1 MNHEY, CDR2 SMNVEV (reference sequence). CDR3 length: 15 residues. The J segment lost 6 bases and the V segment lost 5 bases, leaving 9 bases of the junction unmatched. The DNA for the CDR3 is TGTGCCAGCAGTACCACGACAGGGGGCGGGGATGGCTACACCTTC. Protein: CASSTTTGGGDGYTF.

V and J are TRBV2 and TRBJ2-7; D unclear. Per the germline V gene, CDR1 is SNHLY and CDR2 is FYNNEI. The CDR3 loop spans 12 amino acids. Trimming removed 6 bases at V and 6 bases at J, with 12 bases between. The chain's CDR3 is CASRVLEAEQYF. CDR3 DNA: TGTGCCAGCAGGGTCCTCGAAGCCGAGCAGTACTTC.

This chain joins TRBV2 and TRBJ1-4, with TRBD1 identical over 11 bases. Trimming took 8 bases from V and 4 from J; bases not matched to a gene: 9. Germline CDR1 SNHLY, CDR2 FYNNEI. This CDR3 is 16 amino acids long. CDR3 loop: CASRRGQGVGNEKLFF. DNA for the CDR3: TGTGCCAGCCGCAGGGGACAGGGGGTAGGTAATGAAAAACTGTTTTTT.

The gene calls are TRBV11-3 and TRBJ2-1; the match to TRBD2 covers 7 bases. CDR3 length: 15 amino acids. Trimming took 6 bases from V and 4 from J; bases not matched to a gene: 9. Looked up from germline, CDR1 is SGHNT and CDR2 is YENEEA. This CDR3 reads CASSRRAGLYNEQFF. CDR3 sequence (DNA): TGTGCCAGCAGTAGGCGAGCGGGACTTTACAATGAGCAGTTCTTC.

The CDR3 loop is CASRPSGSFEQFF. In nucleotides, the CDR3 is TGTGCCAGTAGGCCTAGCGGGAGTTTTGAGCAGTTCTTC. This rearrangement joins TRBV19 to TRBJ2-1, with TRBD2 matching 10 bases. The V segment lost 6 bases and the J segment 9 bases; nucleotides outside the gene matches: 5. This CDR3 region has 13 residues. Germline assignment: CDR1 LNHDA and CDR2 SQIVND (reference sequence). The whole variable domain, filled in from reference TRBV19 and TRBJ2-1, reads DGGITQSPKYLFRKEGQNVTLSCEQNLNHDAMYWYRQDPGQGLRLIYYSQIVNDFQKGDIAEGYSVSREKKESFPLTVTSAQKNPTAFYLCASRPSGSFEQFFGPGTRLTVL.

This chain connects TRBV5-1 to TRBJ2-5; 11 bases line up with TRBD2. The CDR3 contains 19 residues. The junction had 15 bases not matched to a gene; V was cut back by 3 bases and J by 2 bases. Germline V gene sequence: CDR1 SGHRS, CDR2 YFSETQ. DNA for the CDR3: TGCGCCAGCAGCTCCCCACTTCTTACCGGGACTAGCGGACAAGAGACCCAGTACTTC. This sequence encodes CASSSPLLTGTSGQETQYF.

V usage is TRBV5-1 and J usage is TRBJ2-7; 10 nucleotides align to TRBD1. V lost 3 bases and J lost 4; bases outside the gene matches: 7. There are 15 residues in the CDR3. Germline CDR1 reads SGHRS; CDR2 reads YFSETQ. The CDR3 DNA reads TGCGCCAGCAGCTCGTCCGGGACAGGGGTTTACGAGCAGTACTTC. Its protein is CASSSSGTGVYEQYF.

CDR3 region: CASSEDAGELFF. The CDR3 DNA follows: TGTGCCAGCAGTGAGGACGCCGGGGAGCTGTTTTTT. This chain uses TRBV27 with TRBJ2-2; D not resolved. CDR1 and CDR2 (germline): MNHEY, SMNVEV (reference sequence). The CDR3 runs 12 residues. V was shortened by 5 bases and J by 6 bases, with 7 bases between the two germline ends.

In this sample, this clone turned up a few times. The rearrangement uses TRBV18 and TRBJ1-5; D is undetermined. CDR1 and CDR2 (germline): KGHSH, LQKENI. The CDR3 extends over 16 amino acids. Between the trimmed V and J ends, which lost 2 bases and 0 bases, there was a span of 11 bases. CDR3 region: CASSPSTEDSNQPQHF. The CDR3 nucleotides read TGTGCCAGCTCACCATCAACAGAAGATAGCAATCAGCCCCAGCATTTT.

This clone was counted once. The V call is TRBV4-3, the J call TRBJ1-2; no reliable D call. From germline, CDR1 is LGHNA and CDR2 YSLEER. Trimming shortened V by 0 bases and J by 5 bases, and 10 bases separated the two germline ends. This CDR3 spans 14 amino acids. CDR3 nucleotides: TGCGCCAGCAGCCAAGATCCCGGGATTTATGGCTACACCTTC. Protein product: CASSQDPGIYGYTF.

The chain links TRBV5-4 to TRBJ1-3, with a possible D match to TRBD1 (6 bases). CDR3 length: 16 amino acids. The germline CDR1 and CDR2 sequences are SGHNT and YYREEE (reference sequence). Trimming removed 0 bases at V and 0 bases at J, with 10 bases between. CDR3 region: CASSLGQANSGNTIYF. The CDR3 nucleotides read TGTGCCAGCAGCTTGGGACAGGCCAACTCTGGAAACACCATATATTTT.

V and J are TRBV7-2 and TRBJ2-1; TRBD2 agrees at 8 bases. V lost 5 bases and J lost 9; bases outside the gene matches: 15. CDR1 is SGHTA, CDR2 FQGNSA, per germline. CDR3 size: 16 residues. The CDR3 reads CASSPNAGGASIEQFF. In nucleotides, the CDR3 is TGTGCCAGCAGCCCCAATGCGGGGGGCGCCTCTATTGAGCAGTTCTTC.

CDR3 sequence: CASSTRTSGNNEQFF. The CDR3 region has the DNA TGTGCCAGTAGTACGAGGACTAGCGGAAACAATGAGCAGTTCTTC. The chain recombines TRBV19 with TRBJ2-1, with 10 nucleotides matching TRBD2. The ends lost 4 bases at V and 5 bases at J; junction bases unmatched: 5. The germline V gene has CDR1 LNHDA and CDR2 SQIVND (reference sequence). This CDR3 comprises 15 residues.

This chain links TRBV11-2 with TRBJ2-5; D gene uncertain. Trimming took off 5 bases at V and 5 bases at J, with 18 bases between the two ends. The V gene's germline CDR1 is SGHAT and CDR2 FQNNGV. This CDR3 has 15 residues. The CDR3 loop is CASSRPLGPAETQYF. The CDR3 nucleotides read TGTGCCAGCAGCAGGCCCCTTGGGCCGGCGGAGACCCAGTACTTC.

V usage is TRBV2 and J usage is TRBJ1-2; TRBD1 might be the D (6 bases). V lost 7 bases to trimming and J lost 5 bases, with 20 bases between them. There are 15 residues in the CDR3. Germline V lookup: CDR1 SNHLY, CDR2 FYNNEI. The CDR3 DNA reads TGTGCCAGCACCGATAGTCGGGGGCGGTTGTATGGCTACACCTTC. Translated, it gives CASTDSRGRLYGYTF.

This clone was recorded only once. The chain joins TRBV5-6 to TRBJ2-1, with 10 bases lining up with TRBD2. The CDR3 has 16 residues. CDR1 and CDR2 (germline): SGHDT, YYEEEE. Losses at the gene ends were 4 bases for V and 5 bases for J; bases not matched to a gene: 9. The CDR3 loop reads CASSPLRTSGNNEQFF. CDR3 in DNA: TGTGCCAGCAGCCCTCTGCGGACTAGCGGTAACAATGAGCAGTTCTTC. Full variable domain (outside the CDR3, taken from reference TRBV5-6 and TRBJ2-1): DAGVTQSPTHLIKTRGQQVTLRCSPKSGHDTVSWYQQALGQGPQFIFQYYEEEERQRGNFPDRFSGHQFPNYSSELNVNALLLGDSALYLCASSPLRTSGNNEQFFGPGTRLTVL.

The rearrangement uses TRBV2 and TRBJ2-4; no clear D. CDR3 length equals 15 residues. CDR1 and CDR2 (germline): SNHLY, FYNNEI. Trimming shortened V by 1 base and J by 0 bases, and 7 bases separated the two germline ends. The CDR3, as DNA: TGTGCCAGCAGTGAAGGCGGTATAGCCAAAAACATTCAGTACTTC. Encoded protein: CASSEGGIAKNIQYF.

CDR3 DNA sequence: TGCGCCAGCAGTATCGACAGGGGAGAGACCCAGTACTTC. Its protein is CASSIDRGETQYF. The genes are TRBV5-1 and TRBJ2-5, with TRBD1 matching 8 bases. Trimming took 5 bases from V and 4 from J; bases not matched to a gene: 4. The CDR3 is made up of 13 amino acids. CDR1 and CDR2 from the germline V gene are SGHRS and YFSETQ.

This chain links TRBV10-3 with TRBJ1-2, with no clear D. Germline V lookup: CDR1 ENHRY, CDR2 SYGVKD. V was shortened by 8 bases and J by 1 base, with 8 bases between the two germline ends. The CDR3 spans 12 residues. The CDR3: CAIAQINYGYTF. For the CDR3, the DNA is TGTGCCATCGCACAGATTAACTATGGCTACACCTTC.

The V gene is TRBV14, the J gene TRBJ2-7, with D perhaps matching TRBD1 or TRBD2 (5 bases each). The V end lost 0 bases, the J end lost 0 bases, and 9 bases lay between the germline ends. In germline, CDR1 is SGHDN, CDR2 FVKESK. The CDR3 extends over 15 amino acids. The CDR3 sequence: CASSQDRGLSYEQYF. CDR3 bases: TGTGCCAGCAGCCAAGATCGGGGCCTCTCCTACGAGCAGTACTTC.

The genes are TRBV5-6 and TRBJ1-5, with 8 bases fitting TRBD1. Germline V gene lookup returns CDR1 SGHDT and CDR2 YYEEEE. Trimming removed 0 bases from V and 3 bases from J; junction bases left unmatched: 5. The CDR3 contains 16 residues. The CDR3 nucleotides read TGTGCCAGCAGCTTGGGTCCGGGACAGGACAATCAGCCCCAGCATTTT. This sequence encodes CASSLGPGQDNQPQHF.